This TCR beta chain emerged from a study of regulatory and conventional T cells in RAG deficiency. Whole-study findings and limits: Treg unique TCR beta sequences were approximately 100-fold fewer in Omenn syndrome and CID/AS patients than controls. These Omenn syndrome Treg sorts may hold peripherally activated cells instead. Shorter CDR3s in all patient subsets; >80% Treg-Tconv overlap in Omenn.

Blood CD4+ CD25-low CD127-high conventional T cells supplied the genomic DNA template. A note on this clone: What it recognizes is unknown.

Using immunoSEQ multiplex PCR, the repertoire was profiled, and TCRdb retains in-frame clones only, with some absent. The sample lists over 9,500 clones, roughly 93% occurring once. Germline CDR1 is SGHAT and CDR2 is FQNNGV. The CDR3 is 15 residues long. V gave up 7 bases and J gave up 5 bases, with 18 bases separating them. Separately, the same data were catalogued under a study of regulatory T cells. According to that study: The PCR used 52 TRBV and 13 TRBJ primers.

The sequenced sample was CD4+ effector T cells sorted from blood. The sequence derives from a human donor in good health. The chain carries TRBV11-2 and TRBJ2-1, with TRBD1 as a possible D gene (6 bases). The CDR3 nucleotides are TGTGCCAGCACCCCAGGACAGCACAGAAACAATGAGCAGTTCTTC. As protein: CASTPGQHRNNEQFF.